This TCR beta chain was sequenced for a study of blood T cell repertoires in COVID-19. Study summary: Spain, Italy and the United States supplied samples that represented acute and convalescent COVID-19. PBMCs, B-cell-depleted T cells, or T cells were the source of the cDNA or gDNA that made up the material.

In the original processing: Amplification of reference gene primers was used by the study to estimate nucleated cell counts. TCRdb's copy holds only in-frame clones and misses some; the assay was immunoSEQ multiplex PCR. The V and J calls and clone size are taken from that table; D and trimming were inferred from the DNA. The table includes 250,000 to 300,000 clones, roughly nine tenths detected once. V shed 2 bases and J shed 0 bases, with 12 bases lying between them. The CDR3 contains 16 residues. Germline CDR1 reads SGHRS; CDR2 reads YFSETQ. Sequences were obtained from peripheral blood. This sequence was found in a man in his late teens or twenties with active or convalescent COVID-19. V gene TRBV5-1 combines with J gene TRBJ1-3; D is ambiguous. The CDR3 DNA reads as TGCGCCAGCAGCTTTTCCGACATCCACTCTGGAAACACCATATATTTT. Translation: CASSFSDIHSGNTIYF.